Listed below are T cell receptor beta chains from one sample, sequenced in a study of blood T cell repertoires in COVID-19. Measured with immunoSEQ multiplex PCR; TCRdb has only the in-frame clones, and not every one. The data show 100,000 to 150,000 clones, roughly 89% seen once. Source material: peripheral blood. The receptor set was obtained from a man between 50 and 59 years old with active or convalescent COVID-19. CDR3s include the opening cysteine and the closing phenylalanine or tryptophan. A D gene is named only where the DNA matches it firmly. Only part of the rows carry a size: once, few, many, or a class if the clone is expanded.

D: .
J: TRBJ2-7
size: .
V: TRBV29-1
CDR3: CSVEGQTGNSYEQYF
DNA: TGCAGCGTTGAAGGGCAAACCGGGAACTCCTACGAGCAGTACTTC

D: .
J: TRBJ1-2
size: .
V: TRBV11-2
CDR3: CASSLDIGDSGGYTF
DNA: TGTGCCAGCAGCTTAGATATCGGTGATTCAGGAGGCTACACCTTC

D: .
J: TRBJ2-2
size: once
V: TRBV2
CDR3: CASSDLSTGELFF
DNA: TGTGCCAGCAGTGATCTCTCCACCGGGGAGCTGTTTTTT

D: TRBD2
J: TRBJ2-3
size: few
V: TRBV5-4
CDR3: CASSLYASGINSDTQYF
DNA: TGTGCCAGCAGCTTGTATGCTAGCGGGATAAATTCAGATACGCAGTATTTT

D: .
J: TRBJ2-2
size: .
V: TRBV5-1
CDR3: CASEGLNTGELFF
DNA: TGCGCCAGCGAGGGCCTGAACACCGGGGAGCTGTTTTTT

D: TRBD2
J: TRBJ2-7
size: .
V: TRBV7-9
CDR3: CASSPGDGGFGTYEQYF
DNA: TGTGCCAGCAGCCCGGGGGACGGGGGGTTTGGGACCTACGAGCAGTACTTC

D: TRBD1
J: TRBJ1-4
size: .
V: TRBV28
CDR3: CASSQGQGATNEKLFF
DNA: TGTGCCAGCAGTCAAGGACAGGGGGCGACTAATGAAAAACTGTTTTTT

D: TRBD2
J: TRBJ2-2
size: .
V: TRBV25-1
CDR3: CASSARTSGSSGELFF
DNA: TGTGCCAGCAGTGCCAGGACTAGCGGGAGCAGCGGGGAGCTGTTTTTT

D: TRBD2
J: TRBJ2-1
size: .
V: TRBV30
CDR3: CAWSVLISGSVPYNEQFF
DNA: TGTGCCTGGAGTGTTTTAATAAGCGGGAGTGTTCCCTACAATGAGCAGTTCTTC

D: .
J: TRBJ1-5
size: few
V: TRBV21-1
CDR3: CASSDPGSIGQPQHF
DNA: TGTGCCAGCAGCGACCCCGGGAGCATAGGGCAGCCCCAGCATTTT

D: .
J: TRBJ2-6
size: .
V: TRBV7-2
CDR3: CASNRGVLLSGANVLTF
DNA: TGTGCCAGCAACCGGGGAGTTCTCCTCTCTGGGGCCAACGTCCTGACTTTC

D: TRBD2
J: TRBJ2-3
size: .
V: TRBV6-6
CDR3: CASSLVRGGATDTQYF
DNA: TGTGCCAGCAGCCTCGTTCGCGGGGGGGCCACAGATACGCAGTATTTT

D: .
J: TRBJ1-5
size: .
V: TRBV2
CDR3: CASSEGRYQPQHF
DNA: TGTGCCAGCAGTGAAGGGAGGTATCAGCCCCAGCATTTT

D: TRBD1
J: TRBJ1-5
size: .
V: TRBV5-1
CDR3: CASSLTGGGNQPQHF
DNA: TGCGCCAGCAGCCTTACAGGGGGCGGAAATCAGCCCCAGCATTTT

D: TRBD2
J: TRBJ2-7
size: .
V: TRBV11-2
CDR3: CASSLGLAGGHEQYF
DNA: TGTGCCAGCAGCTTAGGACTAGCGGGAGGTCACGAGCAGTACTTC

D: TRBD1
J: TRBJ2-7
size: .
V: TRBV5-1
CDR3: CASSFTQGYSYEQYF
DNA: TGCGCCAGCAGCTTTACACAGGGGTACTCCTACGAGCAGTACTTC

D: .
J: TRBJ1-5
size: .
V: TRBV21-1
CDR3: CASSAPSGRGDNQPQHF
DNA: TGTGCCAGCAGCGCCCCCTCAGGGAGGGGAGACAATCAGCCCCAGCATTTT

D: TRBD2
J: TRBJ2-7
size: .
V: TRBV7-6
CDR3: CASSLGELAGGPYEQYF
DNA: TGTGCCAGCAGCTTAGGGGAACTAGCGGGAGGGCCCTACGAGCAGTACTTC

D: .
J: TRBJ2-3
size: .
V: TRBV2
CDR3: CASGRTGPDTQYF
DNA: TGTGCCAGCGGGAGAACAGGGCCAGATACGCAGTATTTT

D: TRBD1
J: TRBJ1-4
size: .
V: TRBV2
CDR3: CASSEHRGGEKLFF
DNA: TGTGCCAGCAGTGAACACAGGGGAGGTGAAAAACTGTTTTTT

D: TRBD1
J: TRBJ1-1
size: .
V: TRBV30
CDR3: CAWSAGTGSIPLF
DNA: TGTGCCTGGAGTGCAGGGACAGGATCGATCCCTTTGTTT

D: TRBD1
J: TRBJ2-7
size: once
V: TRBV19
CDR3: CASSPGQEAAYEQYF
DNA: TGTGCCAGTAGTCCGGGACAGGAGGCAGCCTACGAGCAGTACTTC

D: TRBD1
J: TRBJ2-2
size: .
V: TRBV29-1
CDR3: CSVRTGGGGELFF
DNA: TGCAGCGTACGGACAGGGGGCGGAGGGGAGCTGTTTTTT

D: .
J: TRBJ1-4
size: .
V: TRBV4-2
CDR3: CASSRSGGEKLFF
DNA: TGTGCCAGCAGCAGGAGCGGGGGAGAAAAACTGTTTTTT

D: .
J: TRBJ1-6
size: .
V: TRBV3-1/TRBV3-2
CDR3: CASSQEGLSYSPLHF
DNA: TGTGCCAGCAGCCAGGAGGGGCTTTCTTATTCACCCCTCCACTTT

D: TRBD1
J: TRBJ1-2
size: once
V: TRBV28
CDR3: CASSPSGTDWSYTF
DNA: TGTGCCAGCAGTCCCTCCGGGACAGACTGGAGCTACACCTTC

D: .
J: TRBJ2-7
size: .
V: TRBV7-2
CDR3: CASSLVPGDFYEQYF
DNA: TGTGCCAGCAGCTTAGTCCCAGGGGATTTCTACGAGCAGTACTTC

D: .
J: TRBJ2-7
size: .
V: TRBV6-5
CDR3: CASIKGREQYF
DNA: TGTGCCAGCATAAAAGGGAGGGAGCAGTACTTC

D: .
J: TRBJ2-3
size: .
V: TRBV7-2
CDR3: CASSPDSGKDTQYF
DNA: TGTGCCAGCAGCCCCGACTCCGGCAAAGATACGCAGTATTTT

D: TRBD1
J: TRBJ1-2
size: once
V: TRBV6-5
CDR3: CASSYDRGSSYTF
DNA: TGTGCCAGCAGTTACGACAGGGGCAGTAGCTACACCTTC

D: .
J: TRBJ1-2
size: .
V: TRBV18
CDR3: CASSPPSTGPYGYTF
DNA: TGTGCCAGCTCACCACCGTCGACAGGACCCTATGGCTACACCTTC

D: TRBD2
J: TRBJ2-3
size: .
V: TRBV20-1
CDR3: CSASAPLAGGLDTQYF
DNA: TGCAGTGCTAGTGCCCCCCTAGCGGGAGGCTTAGATACGCAGTATTTT

D: .
J: TRBJ2-7
size: .
V: TRBV4-2
CDR3: CASSQDGAGQVYEQYF
DNA: TGTGCCAGCAGCCAAGATGGGGCGGGGCAAGTCTACGAGCAGTACTTC

D: TRBD2
J: TRBJ2-1
size: .
V: TRBV27
CDR3: CASSLEEGTSGDNEQFF
DNA: TGTGCCAGCAGTTTAGAGGAGGGAACTAGCGGAGACAATGAGCAGTTCTTC

D: TRBD1
J: TRBJ1-5
size: .
V: TRBV20-1
CDR3: CSASSGQGDQPQHF
DNA: TGCAGTGCTAGTTCAGGACAGGGGGATCAGCCCCAGCATTTT

D: .
J: TRBJ2-7
size: .
V: TRBV4-3
CDR3: CASSLRLGYEQYF
DNA: TGCGCCAGCAGCCTAAGACTGGGCTACGAGCAGTACTTC

D: TRBD1
J: TRBJ1-3
size: .
V: TRBV6-4
CDR3: CASSRRGGSGGNTIYF
DNA: TGTGCCAGCAGCCGACGAGGGGGCTCGGGGGGAAACACCATATATTTT

D: .
J: TRBJ1-5
size: .
V: TRBV5-6
CDR3: CASSLRGSNQPQHF
DNA: TGTGCCAGCAGTCTCCGGGGAAGCAATCAGCCCCAGCATTTT

D: .
J: TRBJ1-5
size: once
V: TRBV6-2/TRBV6-3
CDR3: CASSFPGQSNSNQPQHF
DNA: TGTGCCAGCAGTTTCCCCGGACAGTCAAATAGCAATCAGCCCCAGCATTTT

D: .
J: TRBJ2-7
size: .
V: TRBV6-6
CDR3: CASIPGIGREQYF
DNA: TGTGCCAGCATACCCGGGATAGGCCGCGAGCAGTACTTC

D: .
J: TRBJ1-5
size: .
V: TRBV30
CDR3: CAWTKGVGKSNQPQHF
DNA: TGTGCCTGGACTAAAGGGGTGGGGAAAAGCAATCAGCCCCAGCATTTT

D: .
J: TRBJ1-1
size: .
V: TRBV7-2
CDR3: CASSLVQGGTEAFF
DNA: TGTGCCAGCAGCTTAGTCCAGGGTGGGACTGAAGCTTTCTTT

D: TRBD2
J: TRBJ2-1
size: .
V: TRBV18
CDR3: CASSPPSGGADEQFF
DNA: TGTGCCAGCTCACCACCTAGCGGGGGGGCTGATGAGCAGTTCTTC

D: TRBD2
J: TRBJ2-7
size: .
V: TRBV13
CDR3: CASSHKREGSYEQYF
DNA: TGTGCCAGCAGCCACAAGCGGGAGGGTTCCTACGAGCAGTACTTC

D: .
J: TRBJ1-6
size: .
V: TRBV6-2/TRBV6-3
CDR3: CASSRTASPLHF
DNA: TGTGCCAGCAGTAGGACAGCTTCACCCCTCCACTTT

D: .
J: TRBJ1-4
size: .
V: TRBV7-8
CDR3: CASQPLGGVNEKLFF
DNA: TGTGCCAGCCAGCCGTTGGGAGGGGTTAATGAAAAACTGTTTTTT

D: .
J: TRBJ2-6
size: .
V: TRBV6-5
CDR3: CASSYEGRSGANVLTF
DNA: TGTGCCAGCAGTTACGAGGGAAGATCCGGGGCCAACGTCCTGACTTTC

D: TRBD2
J: TRBJ2-7
size: .
V: TRBV12-3/TRBV12-4
CDR3: CASSYSGTEQYF
DNA: TGTGCCAGCAGTTATAGCGGGACCGAGCAGTACTTC

D: .
J: TRBJ1-4
size: .
V: TRBV11-2
CDR3: CASSLQGIDEKLFF
DNA: TGTGCCAGCAGCTTACAGGGGATTGATGAAAAACTGTTTTTT

D: TRBD1
J: TRBJ1-2
size: .
V: TRBV19
CDR3: CASTPRDRVNGYTF
DNA: TGTGCCAGTACTCCTAGGGACAGGGTGAATGGCTACACCTTC

D: .
J: TRBJ2-1
size: .
V: TRBV18
CDR3: CASSPTGPSSNEQFF
DNA: TGTGCCAGCTCACCGACAGGTCCGTCTTCCAATGAGCAGTTCTTC

D: TRBD1
J: TRBJ2-7
size: .
V: TRBV5-6
CDR3: CASSATRDRVSNF
DNA: TGTGCCAGCAGCGCAACCCGGGACAGGGTTTCGAACTTC

D: .
J: TRBJ2-3
size: .
V: TRBV11-2
CDR3: CASSLTGTTTDTQYF
DNA: TGTGCCAGCAGCTTAACTGGCACTACCACAGATACGCAGTATTTT